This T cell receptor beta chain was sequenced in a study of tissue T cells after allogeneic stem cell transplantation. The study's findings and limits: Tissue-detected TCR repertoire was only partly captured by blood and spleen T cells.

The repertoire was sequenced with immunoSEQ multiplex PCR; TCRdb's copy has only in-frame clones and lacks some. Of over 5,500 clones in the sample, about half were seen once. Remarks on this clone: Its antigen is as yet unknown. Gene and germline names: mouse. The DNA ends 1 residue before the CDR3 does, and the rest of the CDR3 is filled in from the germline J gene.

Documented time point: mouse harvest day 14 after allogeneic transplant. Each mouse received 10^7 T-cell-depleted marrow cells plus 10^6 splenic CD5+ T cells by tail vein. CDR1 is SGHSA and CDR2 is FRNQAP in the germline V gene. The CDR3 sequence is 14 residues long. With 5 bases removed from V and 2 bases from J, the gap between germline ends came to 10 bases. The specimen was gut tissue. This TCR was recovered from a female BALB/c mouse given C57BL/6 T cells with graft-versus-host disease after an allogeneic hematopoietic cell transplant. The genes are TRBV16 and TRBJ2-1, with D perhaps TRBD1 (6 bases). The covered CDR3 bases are TGTGCAAGCAGCGCCGGGACACACTATGCTGAGCAGTTC. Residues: CASSAGTHYAEQF. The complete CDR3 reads CASSAGTHYAEQFF.